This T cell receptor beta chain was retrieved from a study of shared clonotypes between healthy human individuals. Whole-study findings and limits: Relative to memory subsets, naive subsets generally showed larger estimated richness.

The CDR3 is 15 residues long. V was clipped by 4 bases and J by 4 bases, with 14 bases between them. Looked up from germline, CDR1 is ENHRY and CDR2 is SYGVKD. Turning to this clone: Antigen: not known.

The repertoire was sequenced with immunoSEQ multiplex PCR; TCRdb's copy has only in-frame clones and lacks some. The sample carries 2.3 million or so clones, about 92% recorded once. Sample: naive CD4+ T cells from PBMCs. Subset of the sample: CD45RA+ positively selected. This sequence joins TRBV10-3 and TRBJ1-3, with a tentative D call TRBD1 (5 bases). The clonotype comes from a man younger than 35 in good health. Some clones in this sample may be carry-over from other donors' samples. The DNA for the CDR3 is TGTGCCATCAGTGGGGCAGGGCCTCGGGGAAACACCATATATTTT. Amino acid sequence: CAISGAGPRGNTIYF.